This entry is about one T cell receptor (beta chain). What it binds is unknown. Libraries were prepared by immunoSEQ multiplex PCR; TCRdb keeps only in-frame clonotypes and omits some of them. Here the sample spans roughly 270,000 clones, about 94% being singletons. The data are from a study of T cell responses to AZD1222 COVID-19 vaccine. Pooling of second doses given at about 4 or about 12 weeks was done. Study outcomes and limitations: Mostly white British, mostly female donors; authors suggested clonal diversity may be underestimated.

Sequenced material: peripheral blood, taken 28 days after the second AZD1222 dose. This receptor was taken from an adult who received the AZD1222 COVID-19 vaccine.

The CDR3: CASSQGGARSGYTF. Written as DNA, the CDR3 is TGCGCCAGCAGCCAAGGGGGGGCGCGCAGTGGCTACACCTTC. The V gene is TRBV4-3, the J gene TRBJ1-2, with TRBD1 as a possible D gene (6 bases). The CDR3 loop spans 14 amino acids. V shed 1 base and J shed 7 bases, with 13 bases lying between them. CDR1 LGHNA and CDR2 YSLEER come from the germline V gene.